This T cell receptor (beta chain) was recovered during a study of cytomegalovirus exposure and HLA in healthy donors. Points from the study as a whole: It was approximately 150 TCR beta chains that were listed as cytomegalovirus-associated. As a later analysis revealed, the rate of TCR association differed by HLA locus, with DRB1 most and HLA-C fewest.

The CDR3 totals 16 residues. Germline-derived CDR1 and CDR2 are LGHNA and YNFKEQ. V gave up 1 base and J gave up 12 bases, with 22 bases separating them. Concerning this clone itself: The antigen remains undetermined.

Vbeta (60) and Jbeta (13) primers were used in the PCR. Generated by immunoSEQ multiplex PCR, the TCRdb table keeps only in-frame clones and is missing some. The sample contains 120,000 to 150,000 clones, roughly four fifths of which appear only once. The rearrangement uses TRBV4-2 and TRBJ1-5; D is unclear. This receptor was identified in a male donor in good health and CMV-seronegative. The sample consisted of PBMCs. CDR3 sequence reads: CASSQVGRASVSVQHF. The CDR3 DNA follows: TGTGCCAGCAGCCAAGTCGGTCGTGCTTCGGTGTCGGTCCAGCATTTT.